A selection of T cell receptor beta chains follows, all from one sample in a study of regulatory T cells in long-lasting Graves disease. TCRdb re-called the multiplex PCR reads with MiXCR, one entry per CDR3 protein. The table records about 520,000 distinct CDR3 sequences, approximately 12% of them present only once. This sample also belongs to another study, concerning T cells in Graves' hyperthyroidism and ophthalmopathy.

Source: peripheral blood mononuclear cells (PBMCs), taken at new diagnosis, from a patient treated with antithyroid drugs. Source of these receptors: a woman aged 25 to 39 with Graves disease. Both conserved end residues are part of each CDR3. D genes are given only for firm matches. Clone size, where shown, is once, few, many, or a class for clones that have expanded.

size	D	V	J	CDR3	DNA
many	.	TRBV7-9	TRBJ2-1	CASSLKGFF	TGTGCCAGCAGCTTAAAGGGTTTCTTC
many	.	TRBV28	TRBJ1-1	CASSRSPEDTEAFF	TGTGCCAGCAGTAGATCCCCGGAGGACACTGAAGCTTTCTTT
once	TRBD1	TRBV11-2	TRBJ2-2	CASSLELQGAIVGELFF	TGTGCCAGCAGCTTAGAACTACAGGGGGCAATTGTCGGGGAGCTGTTTTTT
.	TRBD2	TRBV6-1	TRBJ2-7	CASSEARTSGRAPSYEQYF	TGTGCCAGCAGTGAAGCGCGAACTAGCGGGAGGGCCCCATCCTACGAGCAGTACTTC
many	.	TRBV20-1	TRBJ1-5	CSARGSGYQPQHF	TGCAGTGCTAGGGGCAGTGGATATCAGCCCCAGCATTTT
many	TRBD1	TRBV11-2	TRBJ2-7	CASSLGPRQGYEQYF	TGTGCCAGCAGCTTGGGGCCAAGACAGGGGTACGAGCAGTACTTC
.	.	TRBV6-2/TRBV6-3	TRBJ2-1	CASSPFKGDFSYKQFF	TGTGCCAGCAGCCCATTTAAGGGTGATTTCTCCTACAAGCAGTTCTTC
few	.	TRBV6-1	TRBJ2-3	CASSEARGFSTDTQYF	TGTGCCAGCAGTGAAGCTCGGGGGTTTAGCACAGATACGCAGTATTTT
.	.	TRBV20-1	TRBJ2-7	CSARDPGSIYEQYF	TGCAGTGCTAGAGATCCCGGGAGTATCTACGAGCAGTACTTC
many	.	TRBV29-1	TRBJ2-1	CSVEITVGSSYNEQFF	TGCAGCGTTGAAATTACTGTAGGGAGCTCCTACAATGAGCAGTTCTTC
few	.	TRBV7-2	TRBJ1-5	CASSSSPSDQPQHF	TGTGCCAGCAGCTCCTCCCCCTCTGATCAGCCCCAGCATTTT
many	TRBD2	TRBV30	TRBJ2-1	CACQSGRAAYNEQFF	TGTGCCTGTCAAAGCGGGAGAGCAGCCTACAATGAGCAGTTCTTC